The rows below give T cell receptor beta chains drawn from one sample of a study of blood T cell repertoires in COVID-19. The table came from immunoSEQ multiplex PCR; TCRdb's copy has only in-frame clones and leaves some out. The sample includes 11,000 to 15,000 clones, 83% seen only once; the top ten take under 25%. Sequencing was performed on peripheral blood. The receptors stem from a woman between 55 and 75 years old with acute or convalescent COVID-19. The CDR3 runs from the conserved cysteine through the conserved F or W. D genes are given only for firm matches. For some rows the clone size is stated as once, few or many, or as a class when expanded; others skip it.

CDR3 length,J gene,D gene,V gene,clone size,CDR3 protein,CDR3 DNA
13,TRBJ1-5,TRBD1,TRBV7-2,once,CASSLRQGQPQHF,TGTGCCAGCAGCCTCCGACAGGGACAGCCCCAGCATTTT
12,TRBJ2-7,.,TRBV18,.,CASSPPGNEQYF,TGTGCCAGCTCACCCCCCGGGAACGAGCAGTACTTC
16,TRBJ1-1,.,TRBV5-1,.,CASSFTPTGGNTEAFF,TGCGCCAGCAGCTTTACTCCGACTGGCGGGAACACTGAAGCTTTCTTT
12,TRBJ2-1,TRBD1,TRBV10-1,.,CASSRGQGLQFF,TGCGCCAGCAGCCGAGGACAGGGCTTGCAGTTCTTC
13,TRBJ2-7,TRBD2,TRBV6-5,.,CASRLAAAYEQYF,TGTGCCAGCCGACTAGCGGCAGCCTACGAGCAGTACTTC
18,TRBJ2-1,TRBD2,TRBV7-9,.,CASSVAVFIAGVVDEQFF,TGTGCCAGCAGCGTAGCGGTATTCATCGCGGGAGTGGTCGATGAGCAGTTCTTC
16,TRBJ1-3,.,TRBV9,.,CASSVGEDLSGNTIYF,TGTGCCAGCAGCGTAGGGGAGGATCTCTCTGGAAACACCATATATTTT
16,TRBJ1-3,.,TRBV19,.,CASSILTGFAGNTIYF,TGTGCCAGTAGTATCCTTACAGGGTTCGCTGGAAACACCATATATTTT
16,TRBJ2-5,TRBD1,TRBV24-1,.,CATSRGRGEVWETQYF,TGTGCCACCAGCAGGGGGCGTGGAGAAGTGTGGGAGACCCAGTACTTC
14,TRBJ1-2,.,TRBV2,.,CAGFDRSLRYGYTF,TGTGCCGGGTTCGACAGGTCCCTTCGGTATGGCTACACCTTC
15,TRBJ1-2,.,TRBV15,.,CATSREGGFNYGYTF,TGTGCCACCAGCAGAGAAGGGGGATTTAACTATGGCTACACCTTC
16,TRBJ1-6,TRBD1,TRBV7-2,.,CASRSGQGAQNSPLHF,TGTGCCAGCAGATCGGGACAGGGGGCGCAGAATTCACCCCTCCACTTT
14,TRBJ1-4,.,TRBV5-5,.,CASSFWAGNEKLFF,TGTGCCAGCAGCTTCTGGGCAGGAAATGAAAAACTGTTTTTT
17,TRBJ2-3,TRBD2,TRBV7-6,.,CAVRTSGTFSSTDTQYF,TGTGCCGTGAGGACTAGCGGGACCTTCTCTAGCACAGATACGCAGTATTTT
15,TRBJ2-1,TRBD2,TRBV9,.,CASRPAGASYNEQFF,TGTGCCAGCAGACCAGCGGGAGCTTCCTACAATGAGCAGTTCTTC
14,TRBJ1-1,TRBD1,TRBV6-6,.,CASTRQGLSTEAFF,TGTGCCAGCACCAGACAGGGACTTTCCACTGAAGCTTTCTTT
13,TRBJ1-5,.,TRBV6-1,once,CASTYGRDQPQHF,TGTGCCAGCACCTACGGGAGGGATCAGCCCCAGCATTTT
13,TRBJ2-7,TRBD1,TRBV5-1,.,CASSVQGLREQYF,TGCGCCAGCAGCGTACAGGGGTTAAGAGAGCAGTACTTC
14,TRBJ1-3,TRBD1,TRBV19,.,CASRRDRSRNTIYF,TGTGCCAGTAGGAGGGACAGGTCCAGAAACACCATATATTTT
15,TRBJ2-2,TRBD2,TRBV30,once,CAWSVGRAGAGELFF,TGTGCCTGGAGTGTGGGCAGGGCGGGGGCCGGGGAGCTGTTTTTT